What follows is one T cell receptor beta chain and its context. Antigen specificity is unknown. Trimming cost V 6 bases and J 0 bases; bases outside gene matches: 14. CDR3 length: 19 residues. Germline V gene data show CDR1 as MNHNS and CDR2 as SASEGT. iRepertoire HTBI primers and Arm-PCR of CDR3 regions built TCR beta libraries. TCRdb reprocessed the multiplex PCR reads via MiXCR and lists one record per CDR3 protein. Here the sample spans 400,000 to 650,000 distinct CDR3 sequences, more than 15% being singletons. This sample is part of a study of regulatory T cells in long-lasting Graves disease. Study-wide points: Persistent disease samples used TRBV28, TRBJ1-2 and TRBJ2-5 preferentially.

Time point indicated: newly diagnosed GD, antithyroid drugs for less than 3 months. After RNA was extracted from PBMCs, the TCR library was made from it. These records were also assigned to another study, of T cells in Graves' hyperthyroidism and ophthalmopathy.

V is TRBV6-1 and J is TRBJ1-3; 10 bases agree with TRBD1. The receptor's source is a woman between 40 and 65 years old with Graves disease. Sequenced material: peripheral blood mononuclear cells (PBMCs), taken at new diagnosis, from a patient treated with antithyroid drugs. CDR3 DNA: TGTGCCAGCAGACACGTCCCGGGACAGGGGATGAGCTCTGGAAACACCATATATTTT. Translating it yields CASRHVPGQGMSSGNTIYF.